This entry lists 30 T cell receptor beta chains sequenced from one sample in a study of blood T cell repertoires in COVID-19. Sequencing used immunoSEQ multiplex PCR; TCRdb keeps in-frame clones, though not all of them. The sample lists around 150,000 clones; about 81% were seen once. The material sequenced was peripheral blood. The receptors originated from a human donor in a cohort sampled during active COVID-19.

This clone has more than one count but fewer than ten. The rearrangement joins TRBV30 to TRBJ1-1; TRBD1 is a possible D gene (6 bases). This CDR3 is 15 amino acids long. The V gene lost 0 bases and the J gene lost 3 bases, with 14 bases spanning the gap. CDR1 and CDR2 (germline): GTSNPN, SVGIG (reference sequence). This CDR3 is CAWSVVDRTDTEAFF. The CDR3 DNA reads TGTGCCTGGAGTGTTGTAGACAGGACGGACACTGAAGCTTTCTTT.

This rearrangement joins TRBV7-2 to TRBJ2-2; TRBD2 agrees at 16 bases. Trimming took 1 base from V and 4 from J; bases not matched to a gene: 6. The CDR3 consists of 19 residues. Germline V CDR1 and CDR2: SGHTA, FQGNSA. The CDR3 is CASSLGGLAGGLGTGELFF. The CDR3 DNA follows: TGTGCCAGCAGCTTAGGGGGACTAGCGGGAGGGCTCGGCACCGGGGAGCTGTTTTTT.

There are a few counts of this clone. The genes are TRBV12-3 or TRBV12-4 and TRBJ2-7; weak D call: TRBD1 (6 bases). The V end lost 7 bases, the J end lost 3 bases, and 7 bases lay between the germline ends. CDR3 length equals 11 residues. CDR3 nucleotide sequence: TGTGCCAGCAAACAGGGCTACGAGCAGTACTTC. It codes for CASKQGYEQYF.

This chain links TRBV27 with TRBJ1-2; D is uncertain. The CDR3 sequence is 11 residues long. CDR1 is MNHEY and CDR2 is SMNVEV in the germline V gene (reference sequence). Trimming shortened V by 9 bases and J by 5 bases, and 10 bases separated the two germline ends. For the CDR3, the DNA is TGTGCCAGAAAAACGGGGTATGGCTACACCTTC. This sequence encodes CARKTGYGYTF.

The V and J genes are TRBV28 and TRBJ1-5; the D is unclear. Trimming stripped 7 bases from V and 3 bases from J, with 13 bases between. The CDR3 is 14 amino acids. Germline V gene data show CDR1 as MDHEN and CDR2 as SYDVKM. The chain's CDR3 is CASTLGRPNQPQHF. Here the CDR3 DNA reads TGTGCCAGCACCTTGGGGAGACCCAATCAGCCCCAGCATTTT. The full variable domain, in which reference TRBV28 and TRBJ1-5 provide the parts outside the CDR3, is DVKVTQSSRYLVKRTGEKVFLECVQDMDHENMFWYRQDPGLGLRLIYFSYDVKMKEKGDIPEGYSVSREKKERFSLILESASTNQTSMYLCASTLGRPNQPQHFGDGTRLSIL.

The chain combines TRBV18 with TRBJ2-7, with a weak D call TRBD1 (6 bases). The V gene lost 4 bases and the J gene lost 4 bases, with 17 bases spanning the gap. There are 15 residues in the CDR3. Looked up from germline, CDR1 is KGHSH and CDR2 is LQKENI. CDR3 bases: TGTGCCAGCTCACTCCAACAGGGCAAGGTATACGAGCAGTACTTC. Protein product: CASSLQQGKVYEQYF.

At least ten counts were recorded for this clone. The J gene is TRBJ1-5, the V gene TRBV4-1; D remains ambiguous. V was trimmed by 4 bases and J by 4 bases, leaving 14 bases between them. The CDR3 is made up of 15 amino acids. Germline values: CDR1 MGHRA, CDR2 YSYEKL. CDR3 in DNA: TGCGCCAGCAGCCTACAACGAGGGATTAATCAGCCCCAGCATTTT. This codes for CASSLQRGINQPQHF.

This chain joins TRBV19 and TRBJ1-5, with 8 bases aligning to TRBD1. Germline lookup yields CDR1 LNHDA and CDR2 SQIVND (reference sequence). The J segment lost 7 bases and the V segment lost 1 base, leaving 9 bases of the junction unmatched. The CDR3 runs to 16 residues. Here the CDR3 DNA reads TGTGCCAGTAGTATAGGAGTGGACAGGGTGGGCCAGCCCCAGCATTTT. Translating it yields CASSIGVDRVGQPQHF.

The rearrangement joins TRBV7-3 to TRBJ2-7, with 8 positions matching TRBD2. This CDR3 is 15 amino acids long. Germline loops: CDR1 SGHTA, CDR2 FQGTGA. The junction had 9 bases not matched to a gene; V was cut back by 5 bases and J by 3 bases. The CDR3, as DNA: TGTGCCAGCAGCCGCGGTTTAGCGGGATGCTACGAGCAGTACTTC. Translation gives CASSRGLAGCYEQYF.

The CDR3 is CARDQGGTGLDTDTQYF. The CDR3, as DNA: TGTGCCAGAGACCAAGGGGGTACCGGACTAGACACAGATACGCAGTATTTT. The V call is TRBV9, the J call TRBJ2-3; tentatively, D is TRBD2 (7 bases). The germline V gene encodes CDR1 SGDLS and CDR2 YYNGEE. The CDR3 has 17 amino acids. Trimming left V 8 bases short and J 2 bases short, with 24 bases between.

This clone turned up a few times. The CDR3: CASTPLGVEKLFF. The DNA for the CDR3 is TGTGCCAGTACCCCTTTAGGGGTTGAAAAACTGTTTTTT. The V and J genes are TRBV19 and TRBJ1-4; TRBD1 might be the D (5 bases). V was shortened by 7 bases and J by 7 bases, with 13 bases between the two germline ends. Germline V gene data show CDR1 as LNHDA and CDR2 as SQIVND (reference sequence). This CDR3 is 13 amino acids long.

The CDR3 loop reads CASSSLRDQTKSNEQFF. The CDR3 DNA reads TGTGCCAGCAGTTCCCTCCGCGACCAGACTAAATCCAATGAGCAGTTCTTC. The J gene is TRBJ2-1, the V gene TRBV6-2 or TRBV6-3; the D gene is possibly TRBD2 (5 bases). The V end was cut by 4 bases, the J end by 6 bases, with 22 bases between. The germline gives CDR1 MNHEY, CDR2 SVGEGT. The CDR3 is 17 residues long.

The chain couples TRBV5-1 to TRBJ1-3; 8 nucleotides agree with TRBD1. From germline, CDR1 is SGHRS and CDR2 YFSETQ. V shed 2 bases and J 9 bases; nucleotides not matched to a gene: 7. The CDR3 has 14 amino acids. CDR3 amino acids: CASSFGTDRGTIYF. The CDR3 nucleotides read TGCGCCAGCAGCTTCGGGACCGACAGGGGCACCATATATTTT.

The chain links TRBV15 to TRBJ2-4; D may be TRBD1 (6 bases). There are 12 residues in the CDR3. Germline V gene lookup returns CDR1 LNHNV and CDR2 YYDKDF (reference sequence). Deletions cut 11 bases from V and 6 bases from J, with 14 bases between. The CDR3 region is CAVAARGNIQYF. For the CDR3, the DNA is TGTGCCGTCGCAGCCAGGGGAAACATTCAGTACTTC.

The CDR3 DNA sequence: TGCGCCAGCAGCCAGGTTCCAGTTCACTATGGCTACACCTTC. It yields the protein CASSQVPVHYGYTF. This chain links TRBV4-3 with TRBJ1-2, with D hard to call. The CDR3 has 14 amino acids. Trimming left V 3 bases short and J 3 bases short, with 11 bases between. Germline V gives CDR1 LGHNA, CDR2 YSLEER.

The V gene is TRBV2, the J gene TRBJ2-7, with 11 bases identical to TRBD2. Germline trimming cut 10 bases from V and 2 bases from J; bases unmatched to any gene: 10. The CDR3 is 15 residues long. Germline CDR1 SNHLY, CDR2 FYNNEI. CDR3 in DNA: TGTGCCACCCAGATGACTAGCGGGACACCCTACGAGCAGTACTTC. This sequence encodes CATQMTSGTPYEQYF.

The genes are TRBV2 and TRBJ1-1, with TRBD1 matching 10 bases. This CDR3 has 12 residues. Germline V gene data show CDR1 as SNHLY and CDR2 as FYNNEI. The V and J ends lost 9 bases and 4 bases, in that order; junction bases with no gene match: 2. The CDR3 nucleotides read TGTGCCAGACGGACAGGGGGCACTGAAGCTTTCTTT. Amino acids: CARRTGGTEAFF.

DNA for the CDR3: TGTGCCAGCAGCCGAGCGACAGGGTTTAACACTGAAGCTTTCTTT. This codes for CASSRATGFNTEAFF. The chain has TRBV5-8 and TRBJ1-1; 7 bases line up with TRBD1. The CDR3 loop spans 15 amino acids. J lost 2 bases, V lost 4 bases, and 8 bases had no gene match. Germline V gives CDR1 SGHTS, CDR2 YDEGEE.

The chain carries TRBV28 and TRBJ1-5; 7 bases are a match to TRBD1. The ends lost 8 bases at V and 4 bases at J; junction bases unmatched: 8. The CDR3 is 14 amino acids. Germline V gene data show CDR1 as MDHEN and CDR2 as SYDVKM. CDR3 DNA sequence: TGTGCCAGCGTCGAGACAGGGCAAAATCAGCCCCAGCATTTT. It encodes CASVETGQNQPQHF.

This clone was picked up many times. The rearrangement uses TRBV7-9 and TRBJ2-1; 7 bases align to TRBD1. Trimming removed 4 bases from V and 7 bases from J; junction bases left unmatched: 10. The CDR3 sequence is 15 residues long. Germline V gene lookup returns CDR1 SEHNR and CDR2 FQNEAQ (reference sequence). CDR3 in DNA: TGTGCCAGCAGCTCCTGGACGGGACAGTTAAATGAGCAGTTCTTC. Its translation is CASSSWTGQLNEQFF.

This clone was detected only a few times. The chain joins TRBV4-3 to TRBJ1-3; unclear D gene. The CDR3 runs to 16 residues. The V gene lost 0 bases and the J gene lost 4 bases, with 13 bases spanning the gap. The germline CDR1 and CDR2 sequences are LGHNA and YSLEER. CDR3 in amino acids: CASSQDPRVPGNTIYF. CDR3 coding DNA: TGCGCCAGCAGCCAAGATCCTCGAGTTCCCGGAAACACCATATATTTT.

V and J are TRBV2 and TRBJ2-3; 8 nucleotides agree with TRBD1. CDR1 and CDR2 (germline): SNHLY, FYNNEI. Losses at the gene ends were 11 bases for V and 2 bases for J; bases not matched to a gene: 6. The CDR3 is 13 amino acids. DNA of the CDR3: TGTGCCGGGGGACAGGAGACCACAGATACGCAGTATTTT. This codes for CAGGQETTDTQYF.

This clone turned up a few times. The V and J genes are TRBV18 and TRBJ2-1; D perhaps matches TRBD2 (6 bases). The CDR3 contains 15 residues. CDR1 KGHSH and CDR2 LQKENI come from the germline V gene. With 3 bases removed from V and 8 bases from J, the gap between germline ends came to 17 bases. The CDR3 protein is CASSPGGGAVDEQFF. CDR3 nucleotides: TGTGCCAGCTCACCGGGGGGAGGAGCGGTCGATGAGCAGTTCTTC.

This clone was found a few times. The CDR3 loop reads CASSGSWAYEQYF. CDR3 sequence (DNA): TGTGCCAGCAGCGGGAGTTGGGCCTACGAGCAGTACTTC. This chain joins TRBV12-3 or TRBV12-4 and TRBJ2-7; the D gene is possibly TRBD2 (6 bases). The germline V and J ends were trimmed by 6 bases and 2 bases, with 11 bases remaining between them. The CDR3 spans 13 residues.

The rearrangement links TRBV10-2 to TRBJ2-5, with 7 bases identical to TRBD1. The CDR3 covers 13 residues. From germline, CDR1 is WSHSY and CDR2 SAAADI. V lost 8 bases, J lost 2 bases, and 5 bases stayed unmatched. CDR3 nucleotide sequence: TGCGCCAGCGGGGCAGGGGGACAAGAGACCCAGTACTTC. Protein: CASGAGGQETQYF.

The chain links TRBV6-2 or TRBV6-3 to TRBJ2-2, with 11 bases identical to TRBD2. J was trimmed by 0 bases and V by 0 bases; bases with no gene match: 12. Germline values: CDR1 MNHEY, CDR2 SVGEGT. This CDR3 has 21 amino acids. CDR3 residues: CASSYSPPTSGGPTNTGELFF. DNA of the CDR3: TGTGCCAGCAGTTACTCTCCCCCTACTAGCGGGGGCCCTACGAACACCGGGGAGCTGTTTTTT.

The chain joins TRBV27 to TRBJ2-7; D perhaps matches TRBD2 (5 bases). The germline CDR1 and CDR2 sequences are MNHEY and SMNVEV (reference sequence). The CDR3 is made up of 15 amino acids. V was trimmed by 10 bases and J by 3 bases, leaving 22 bases between them. DNA for the CDR3: TGTGCCATCCCTTTATCTGAAACCGGGGACTACGAGCAGTACTTC. Its translation: CAIPLSETGDYEQYF.

This clone has just one count. The chain is built from TRBV7-9 and TRBJ1-2; D gene uncertain. The V gene lost 2 bases and the J gene lost 6 bases, with 10 bases spanning the gap. The CDR3 consists of 13 residues. CDR1 is SEHNR, CDR2 FQNEAQ, per germline (reference sequence). In DNA form, the CDR3 reads TGTGCCAGCAGCTTATCACAAATACATGGCTACACCTTC. Its translation: CASSLSQIHGYTF. The full variable domain, completed using reference TRBV7-9 and TRBJ1-2, is DTGVSQNPRHKITKRGQNVTFRCDPISEHNRLYWYRQTLGQGPEFLTYFQNEAQLEKSRLLSDRFSAERPKGSFSTLEIQRTEQGDSAMYLCASSLSQIHGYTFGSGTRLTVV.

The CDR3 protein is CASSWTGGNDQPQHF. In DNA form, the CDR3 reads TGTGCCAGCAGTTGGACAGGGGGCAACGATCAGCCCCAGCATTTT. The chain couples TRBV6-5 to TRBJ1-5; 11 positions match TRBD1. Trimming removed 4 bases from V and 5 bases from J; junction bases left unmatched: 4. Per germline, CDR1 MNHEY and CDR2 SVGAGI. The CDR3 covers 15 residues.

J is TRBJ2-4 and V is TRBV5-1; 11 positions match TRBD1. This CDR3 region has 16 residues. Germline V gives CDR1 SGHRS, CDR2 YFSETQ. V was clipped by 2 bases and J by 1 base; unmatched bases: 2. The CDR3 sequence: CASSLGQGAAKNIQYF. In nucleotides, the CDR3 is TGCGCCAGCAGCTTAGGACAGGGGGCTGCCAAAAACATTCAGTACTTC.